These 25 T cell receptor beta chains were all obtained from the same sample, sequenced in a study of blood T cell repertoires in COVID-19. Data came from immunoSEQ multiplex PCR; TCRdb stores just in-frame clones and leaves some out. The table has some 48,000 clones, around 84% seen once. What was sequenced was peripheral blood. Every receptor here comes from a human donor in a cohort sampled during active COVID-19.

The rearrangement joins TRBV6-5 to TRBJ2-1, with TRBD2 matching 11 bases. Per the germline V gene, CDR1 is MNHEY and CDR2 is SVGAGI. This CDR3 region has 14 residues. Losses at the gene ends were 6 bases for V and 6 bases for J; bases not matched to a gene: 4. The CDR3 sequence is CASRDSGGANEQFF. The CDR3 nucleotides read TGTGCCAGCAGAGATAGCGGGGGGGCCAATGAGCAGTTCTTC.

The chain uses TRBV30 and TRBJ1-1; 7 bases match TRBD1. V lost 2 bases, J lost 6 bases, and 6 bases stayed unmatched. Germline V CDR1 and CDR2: GTSNPN, SVGIG (reference sequence). This CDR3 is built from 13 residues. The CDR3 reads CAWSQIQGAEAFF. For the CDR3, the DNA is TGTGCCTGGAGTCAAATCCAGGGGGCTGAAGCTTTCTTT.

The rearrangement links TRBV2 to TRBJ1-2; 8 nucleotides align to TRBD1. Looked up from germline, CDR1 is SNHLY and CDR2 is FYNNEI. V shed 5 bases, J shed 7 bases, and the junction held 6 bases outside the gene matches. The CDR3 totals 13 residues. The CDR3 sequence is CASSRTGGAGYTF. For the CDR3, the DNA is TGTGCCAGCAGTAGAACAGGGGGTGCTGGCTACACCTTC.

The chain has TRBV19 and TRBJ1-5; TRBD1 aligns across 11 bases. The CDR3 extends over 14 amino acids. Germline V gives CDR1 LNHDA, CDR2 SQIVND (reference sequence). V shed 7 bases and J 6 bases; nucleotides not matched to a gene: 5. CDR3 coding DNA: TGTGCCAGTACCGGGACAGGGGGAACTCAGCCCCAGCATTTT. This translates into CASTGTGGTQPQHF.

The gene calls are TRBV4-1 and TRBJ2-1; D remains unclear. The germline V gene encodes CDR1 MGHRA and CDR2 YSYEKL. The CDR3 contains 17 residues. The V end lost 1 base, the J end lost 5 bases, and 18 bases lay between the germline ends. The CDR3, as DNA: TGCGCCAGCAGCCAAGTGGCTGGTTTATCTAGAAACAATGAGCAGTTCTTC. Residues: CASSQVAGLSRNNEQFF.

The chain employs TRBV7-6 and TRBJ2-5, with 7 bases identical to TRBD1. Per the germline V gene, CDR1 is SGHVS and CDR2 is FNYEAQ. This CDR3 comprises 14 residues. V was pared by 5 bases and J by 0 bases, with 3 bases of the junction left unmatched. The DNA for the CDR3 is TGTGCCAGCAGCCGAGGGACAGACCAAGAGACCCAGTACTTC. This codes for CASSRGTDQETQYF.

The rearrangement joins TRBV6-5 to TRBJ1-1, with 7 bases that match TRBD1. The V gene end was trimmed by 5 bases and the J gene end by 4 bases; junction bases not matched to a gene: 1. CDR1 and CDR2 from the germline V gene are MNHEY and SVGAGI. CDR3 size: 12 residues. The CDR3 region has the DNA TGTGCCAGCAGTCCAGGGGGCACTGAAGCTTTCTTT. It translates to CASSPGGTEAFF.

This chain's CDR3 is CASSQRQGIRNSPLHF. CDR3 in DNA: TGTGCCAGCAGCCAGAGACAGGGGATCCGTAATTCACCCCTCCACTTT. This chain uses TRBV14 with TRBJ1-6; TRBD1 aligns across 8 bases. Per the germline V gene, CDR1 is SGHDN and CDR2 is FVKESK. With 3 bases clipped from V and 6 bases from J, the junction kept 7 bases outside the gene matches. The CDR3 is made up of 16 amino acids.

V and J are TRBV7-2 and TRBJ1-2; 10 nucleotides align to TRBD1. The V and J ends lost 0 bases and 4 bases, in that order; junction bases with no gene match: 5. The CDR3 runs to 16 residues. The germline V gene encodes CDR1 SGHTA and CDR2 FQGNSA. The DNA for the CDR3 is TGTGCCAGCAGCTTAGCCGACAGGGGGCTCGGCTATGGCTACACCTTC. As protein: CASSLADRGLGYGYTF.

The CDR3 coding sequence is TGCGCCAGCAGTGACCTCAGGGGTAGCAATCAGCCCCAGCATTTT. It codes for CASSDLRGSNQPQHF. The chain links TRBV10-2 to TRBJ1-5; possible D gene TRBD1, 6 bases. Trimming stripped 3 bases from V and 0 bases from J, with 9 bases between. Germline V gene data show CDR1 as WSHSY and CDR2 as SAAADI. The CDR3 consists of 15 residues.

This chain connects TRBV29-1 to TRBJ1-2; 8 nucleotides agree with TRBD1. The V segment lost 3 bases and the J segment 4 bases; nucleotides outside the gene matches: 10. CDR1 and CDR2 (germline): SQVTM, ANQGSEA. The CDR3 consists of 15 residues. This CDR3 is CSVDTTGAAGYGYTF. CDR3 coding DNA: TGCAGCGTTGATACGACAGGGGCCGCCGGCTATGGCTACACCTTC.

The chain uses TRBV7-3 and TRBJ2-1, with 9 bases that match TRBD2. V dropped 3 bases and J dropped 7; count of bases not matched to a gene: 7. CDR1 is SGHTA, CDR2 FQGTGA, per germline. The CDR3 has 15 amino acids. CDR3 DNA: TGTGCCAGCAGCTTTACTGCGGGGGGGATAAATGAGCAGTTCTTC. Protein sequence: CASSFTAGGINEQFF.

The genes are TRBV5-1 and TRBJ2-5; 8 nucleotides match TRBD1. Looked up from germline, CDR1 is SGHRS and CDR2 is YFSETQ. The CDR3 runs to 15 residues. J gave up 5 bases and V 4 bases, and 10 bases lay outside the gene matches. The CDR3 region has the DNA TGCGCCAGCAGCCCCGGACAGGGCCATTGGGAGACCCAGTACTTC. Protein sequence: CASSPGQGHWETQYF.

The rearrangement joins TRBV2 to TRBJ1-5; the match to TRBD1 covers 8 bases. J lost 7 bases, V lost 10 bases, and 9 bases had no gene match. The germline CDR1 and CDR2 sequences are SNHLY and FYNNEI. The CDR3 runs 13 residues. The CDR3 region has the DNA TGTGCCACCATGGACAGGGAGGGGCAGCCCCAGCATTTT. It encodes CATMDREGQPQHF.

This chain joins TRBV5-1 and TRBJ2-5; tentatively, D is TRBD1 (7 bases). The germline V gene encodes CDR1 SGHRS and CDR2 YFSETQ. This CDR3 region has 17 residues. Trimming removed 4 bases at V and 1 base at J, with 20 bases between. CDR3 DNA sequence: TGCGCCAGCAGCGTCCTGGGCGGGACAGCCGCCCAAGAGACCCAGTACTTC. It encodes CASSVLGGTAAQETQYF. Full variable domain (missing parts from reference TRBV5-1 and TRBJ2-5): KAGVTQTPRYLIKTRGQQVTLSCSPISGHRSVSWYQQTPGQGLQFLFEYFSETQRNKGNFPGRFSGRQFSNSRSEMNVSTLELGDSALYLCASSVLGGTAAQETQYFGPGTRLLVL.

V is TRBV5-5 and J is TRBJ2-7; D remains unclear. The CDR3 is 13 amino acids. V gave up 0 bases and J gave up 5 bases, with 9 bases separating them. Germline values: CDR1 SGHKS, CDR2 YYEKEE (reference sequence). CDR3 amino acids: CASSLASEDEQYV. The CDR3 coding sequence is TGTGCCAGCAGCTTGGCCTCTGAGGACGAGCAGTACGTC.

The chain combines TRBV30 with TRBJ1-2, with D possibly being TRBD1 (6 bases). The CDR3 consists of 13 residues. Germline V gives CDR1 GTSNPN, CDR2 SVGIG (reference sequence). The V and J ends lost 5 bases and 1 base respectively, with 11 bases between them. The CDR3 DNA sequence: TGTGCCTGGGCGACAGGTTTTAACTATGGCTACACCTTC. Translating gives CAWATGFNYGYTF.

The CDR3 sequence is CASSPLPSTSYEQYV. The CDR3 DNA reads as TGTGCCAGCTCACCTCTCCCTTCTACGTCCTACGAGCAGTACGTC. This chain joins TRBV18 and TRBJ2-7, with D hard to call. The CDR3 extends over 15 amino acids. Germline CDR1 is KGHSH and CDR2 is LQKENI. The V end was cut by 3 bases, the J end by 1 base, with 13 bases between.

This clone has only one observation. The V gene is TRBV2, the J gene TRBJ2-5, with 7 bases that match TRBD1. CDR3 length equals 16 residues. The V gene end was trimmed by 7 bases and the J gene end by 4 bases; junction bases not matched to a gene: 15. The V gene's germline CDR1 is SNHLY and CDR2 FYNNEI. The CDR3 protein is CASILGLSDRRETQYF. CDR3 DNA sequence: TGTGCCAGCATCTTAGGTCTTTCGGACAGGCGAGAGACCCAGTACTTC.

The chain is built from TRBV18 and TRBJ1-5; 9 bases match TRBD1. V shed 3 bases, J shed 4 bases, and the junction held 1 base outside the gene matches. Germline CDR1 reads KGHSH; CDR2 reads LQKENI. The CDR3 extends over 14 amino acids. Here the CDR3 reads CASSPGTGNQPQHF. DNA of the CDR3: TGTGCCAGCTCACCGGGGACAGGGAATCAGCCCCAGCATTTT.

This clone occurred a few times. J is TRBJ1-6 and V is TRBV7-9; D not certain. V was trimmed by 0 bases and J by 7 bases, leaving 4 bases between them. This CDR3 spans 13 amino acids. Germline V gene sequence: CDR1 SEHNR, CDR2 FQNEAQ (reference sequence). The CDR3 DNA reads as TGTGCCAGCAGCTTAGCACAGAATTCACCCCTCCACTTT. It codes for CASSLAQNSPLHF.

The chain couples TRBV27 to TRBJ2-3, with D possibly matching TRBD1 (6 bases). Germline V gene data show CDR1 as MNHEY and CDR2 as SMNVEV (reference sequence). There are 14 residues in the CDR3. Trimming took off 5 bases at V and 3 bases at J, with 12 bases between the two ends. The CDR3 sequence is CASSLGQLTDTQYF. CDR3 nucleotide sequence: TGTGCCAGCAGTCTAGGACAGTTAACAGATACGCAGTATTTT.

The chain recombines TRBV24-1 with TRBJ2-5; TRBD2 matches at 9 bases. J gave up 4 bases and V 7 bases, and 9 bases lay outside the gene matches. Germline V gene sequence: CDR1 KGHDR, CDR2 SFDVKD. This CDR3 comprises 15 residues. CDR3 sequence reads: CATSEGGGAGETQYF. DNA for the CDR3: TGTGCCACCAGCGAGGGCGGGGGGGCCGGAGAGACCCAGTACTTC.

The chain carries TRBV30 and TRBJ1-1, with 8 bases identical to TRBD1. V lost 5 bases to trimming and J lost 0 bases; unmatched junction nucleotides: 8. Germline values: CDR1 GTSNPN, CDR2 SVGIG (reference sequence). The CDR3 is 15 amino acids. The CDR3 nucleotides are TGTGCCTGGGGGAGACAGGGGACCATGAACACTGAAGCTTTCTTT. This translates into CAWGRQGTMNTEAFF.

The gene calls are TRBV5-1 and TRBJ1-1; D not certain. The ends were cut back, 3 bases at V and 0 bases at J, with 9 bases in the middle. In germline, CDR1 is SGHRS, CDR2 YFSETQ. There are 14 residues in the CDR3. As DNA, the CDR3 is TGCGCCAGCAGCTCCCAGACTATGAACACTGAAGCTTTCTTT. This sequence encodes CASSSQTMNTEAFF.